This TCR beta chain was recovered during a study of T cells in localized non-small cell lung cancer. Broader study findings: Among the tissues sampled, uninvolved adjacent lung had the highest T cell clonality, above tumor. Sequencing, confined to only one tumor region, leaves heterogeneity possible.

Details on this clone: Its antigen is currently unknown.

Only in-frame clones appear in the TCRdb table, and some are missing; sequencing was by immunoSEQ multiplex PCR. The sample consists of tens of thousands of clones, 80% to 90% of them appearing once. The CDR3 consists of 15 residues. V trimming: 4 bases; J trimming: 2 bases; junction bases outside the gene matches: 7. CDR1 and CDR2 from the germline V gene are SGHNT and YYREEE (reference sequence). The V and J genes are TRBV5-4 and TRBJ2-7; 9 bases are a match to TRBD1. This specimen was peripheral blood, taken before any cancer treatment. The TCR originated in a man aged 35-75 years with stage I squamous cell lung carcinoma. The CDR3 reads CASSVGGTGTYEQYF. CDR3 coding DNA: TGTGCCAGCAGCGTGGGGGGGACAGGGACCTACGAGCAGTACTTC. The entire variable domain, with the rest obtained from reference TRBV5-4 and TRBJ2-7, is as follows: ETGVTQSPTHLIKTRGQQVTLRCSSQSGHNTVSWYQQALGQGPQFIFQYYREEENGRGNFPPRFSGLQFPNYSSELNVNALELDDSALYLCASSVGGTGTYEQYFGPGTRLTVT.